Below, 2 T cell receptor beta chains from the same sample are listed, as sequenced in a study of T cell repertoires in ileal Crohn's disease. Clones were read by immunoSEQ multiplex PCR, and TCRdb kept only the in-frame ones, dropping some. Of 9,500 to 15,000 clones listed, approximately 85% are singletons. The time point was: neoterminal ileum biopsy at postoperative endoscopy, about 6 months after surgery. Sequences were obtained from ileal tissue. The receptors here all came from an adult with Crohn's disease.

Here the CDR3 reads CASSRNSDSSNYGYTF. The CDR3 DNA sequence: TGTGCCAGCAGCCGAAACTCCGACAGCTCTAACTATGGCTACACCTTC. The gene calls are TRBV11-3 and TRBJ1-2; tentative D call: TRBD1 (5 bases). This CDR3 contains 16 residues. Germline V gene lookup returns CDR1 SGHNT and CDR2 YENEEA. Trimming took 5 bases from V and 0 from J, leaving 16 bases between them.

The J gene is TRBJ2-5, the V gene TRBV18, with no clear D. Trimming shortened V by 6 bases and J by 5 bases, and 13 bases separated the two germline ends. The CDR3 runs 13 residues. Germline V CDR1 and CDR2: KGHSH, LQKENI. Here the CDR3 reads CASSNPSRETQYF. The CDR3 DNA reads TGTGCCAGCTCGAATCCTTCCCGGGAGACCCAGTACTTC.